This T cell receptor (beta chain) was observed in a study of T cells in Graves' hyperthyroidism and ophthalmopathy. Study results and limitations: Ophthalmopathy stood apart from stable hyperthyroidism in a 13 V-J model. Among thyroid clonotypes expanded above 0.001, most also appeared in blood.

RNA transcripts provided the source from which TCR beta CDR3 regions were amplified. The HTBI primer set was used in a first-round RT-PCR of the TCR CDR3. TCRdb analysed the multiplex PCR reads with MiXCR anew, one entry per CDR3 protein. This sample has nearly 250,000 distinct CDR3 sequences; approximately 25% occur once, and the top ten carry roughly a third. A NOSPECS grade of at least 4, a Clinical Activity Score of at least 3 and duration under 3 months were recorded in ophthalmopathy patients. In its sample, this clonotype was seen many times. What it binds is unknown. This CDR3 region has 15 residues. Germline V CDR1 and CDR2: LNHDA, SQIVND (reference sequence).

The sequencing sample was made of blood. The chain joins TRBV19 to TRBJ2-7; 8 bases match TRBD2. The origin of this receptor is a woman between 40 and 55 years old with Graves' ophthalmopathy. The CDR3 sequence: CALTKGLETAYEQYF. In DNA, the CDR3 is TGTGCGTTAACAAAGGGACTAGAAACTGCCTACGAGCAGTACTTC.